Below, 2 T cell receptor beta chains from the same sample are listed, as sequenced in a study of CD8+CD57+ T cells in acquired aplastic anemia. The study profiled TCR beta VDJ and CDR3 using genomic DNA as template. TCRdb re-analysed the reads in MiXCR, keeping a single row per CDR3 protein. Here the sample spans about 160,000 distinct CDR3 sequences, 40% to 50% being singletons. CD8+CD57+ cell expansion had been shown by flow cytometry in patients chosen for sequencing. Sequencing was performed on sorted CD4+, CD8+, or CD8+CD57+ T cells (not recorded which) from PBMCs. Receptors originate from a human donor with aplastic anemia.

This clonotype was recorded at least ten times. The V and J genes are TRBV11-2 and TRBJ2-5; D is undetermined. CDR1 is SGHAT and CDR2 is FQNNGV in the germline V gene. The V gene lost 0 bases and the J gene lost 6 bases, with 8 bases spanning the gap. The CDR3 runs 13 residues. The CDR3 loop reads CASSLDTMQTQYF. In nucleotides, the CDR3 is TGTGCCAGCAGCTTAGATACTATGCAGACCCAGTACTTC.

The gene calls are TRBV19 and TRBJ1-2; TRBD1 matches at 10 bases. From germline, CDR1 is LNHDA and CDR2 SQIVND (reference sequence). V was clipped by 7 bases and J by 5 bases; unmatched bases: 10. The length of the CDR3 is 15 residues. The CDR3 DNA is TGTGCCAGTATTGCGACAGGGGGCGTCGGTTATGGCTACACCTTC. Amino acids: CASIATGGVGYGYTF.